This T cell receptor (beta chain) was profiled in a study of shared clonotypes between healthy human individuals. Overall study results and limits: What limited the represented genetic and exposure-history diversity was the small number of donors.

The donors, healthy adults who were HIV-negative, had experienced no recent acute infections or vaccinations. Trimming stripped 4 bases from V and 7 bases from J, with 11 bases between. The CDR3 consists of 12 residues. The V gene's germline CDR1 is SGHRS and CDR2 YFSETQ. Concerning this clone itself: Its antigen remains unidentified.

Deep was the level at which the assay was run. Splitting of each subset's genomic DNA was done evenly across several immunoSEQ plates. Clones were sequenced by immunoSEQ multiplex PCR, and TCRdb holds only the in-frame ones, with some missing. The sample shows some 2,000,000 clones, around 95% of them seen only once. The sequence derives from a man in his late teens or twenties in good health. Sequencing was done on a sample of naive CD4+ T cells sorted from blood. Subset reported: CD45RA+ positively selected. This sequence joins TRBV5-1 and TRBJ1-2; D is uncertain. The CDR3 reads CASSADWGGYTF. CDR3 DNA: TGCGCCAGCAGCGCTGACTGGGGTGGCTACACCTTC.